This T cell receptor beta chain was documented in a study of T cell responses to AZD1222 COVID-19 vaccine. Study context: Pooled samples include second doses given at about 4 or 12 weeks.

General study findings and limits: When two AZD1222 doses had been given, Spike-specific TCR breadth and depth rose. Females outnumbered males among donors, who were mostly white British; clonal diversity was possibly underestimated. Among spike-specific TCRs, nearly half reportedly target unmutated variant regions.

The table came from immunoSEQ multiplex PCR; TCRdb's copy has only in-frame clones and leaves some out. The sample shows about 100,000 clones, about 94% of them seen only once. CDR1 SNHLY and CDR2 FYNNEI come from the germline V gene. The CDR3 is made up of 13 amino acids. This clone was recorded a few times. Its antigen is currently unknown. One junction end disagrees with the germline gene, perhaps due to a read error. The sequencing used peripheral blood, collected on day 0 of AZD1222 vaccination. The sequence was obtained from an adult in good health. The chain carries TRBV2 and TRBJ1-2, with D possibly TRBD1 on 5 matching bases. CDR3 in amino acids: CASSEAGDYGYTF. CDR3 nucleotide sequence: TGTGCCAGCAGTGAAGCGGGGGACTACGGCTACACCTTC.